The clone carrying this T cell receptor (beta chain) was seen a few times. Its antigen is not identified. This record comes from a study of cytomegalovirus exposure and HLA in healthy donors. The study ran its PCR with 60 Vbeta and 13 Jbeta primers. Assay: immunoSEQ multiplex PCR; the TCRdb copy retains only in-frame clones and omits some. The sample lists about 130,000 clones; roughly 9.6% were seen once. Points from the study as a whole: The classifier, whose performance was assessed in both the original and validation cohorts, reportedly diagnosed cytomegalovirus status with high specificity and sensitivity. Earlier analysis found most TCR beta V segments productive about 87% or about 30% of the time.

This CDR3 is built from 15 residues. Per germline, CDR1 SGHRS and CDR2 YFSETQ. The ends lost 3 bases at V and 7 bases at J; junction bases unmatched: 5. This sequence originates from a woman aged 40 to 50 in good health and CMV-seropositive. Sequenced input: PBMCs. The chain uses TRBV5-1 and TRBJ2-1, with 12 positions matching TRBD2. DNA of the CDR3: TGCGCCAGCAGCTCTAGCGGGGGGGCGTATAATGAGCAGTTCTTC. It translates to CASSSSGGAYNEQFF.